The T cell receptor (beta chain) described here comes from a study of beta chain features in type 1 diabetes. In regard to this clone: Its antigen is currently unknown.

Every isolated RNA sample was fully reverse transcribed, so sequencing captured expressed TCRB transcripts. Naive, central memory and regulatory T cell samples averaged about 3.4 million reads. Profiling relied on immunoSEQ multiplex PCR, and the TCRdb table lists in-frame clones only, not all of them. This sample has approximately 170,000 clones, with less than 10% found just once. Study conclusions and caveats: Shorter templates might be favored by PCR, and equally so in patients and in controls. Sequencing used cDNA, and cells with high TCR expression could therefore be over-represented. Insertions were fewer and deletions more numerous at VDJ junctions in type 1 diabetes patients. Moderate but significant shortening of TCRB CDR3s was recorded in all four CD4+ subsets from Type 1 diabetes patients.

Sequencing used central memory CD4+ T cells from blood. This sequence originates from a man aged 18 to 30 with type 1 diabetes.

The DNA of the CDR3 is TGTGCCAGCAGTGAAAGGGCGAGGGGACAGGGGTACGAGCAGTACTTC. It codes for CASSERARGQGYEQYF. The J gene is TRBJ2-7, the V gene TRBV2, with 10 bases that match TRBD1. Germline-derived CDR1 and CDR2 are SNHLY and FYNNEI. Trimming at V came to 2 bases and at J to 4 bases, leaving 8 bases not matched to a gene. The CDR3 length is 16 residues. The entire variable domain, with the rest obtained from reference TRBV2 and TRBJ2-7, is as follows: EPEVTQTPSHQVTQMGQEVILRCVPISNHLYFYWYRQILGQKVEFLVSFYNNEISEKSEIFDDQFSVERPDGSNFTLKIRSTKLEDSAMYFCASSERARGQGYEQYFGPGTRLTVT.